The rows below give T cell receptor beta chains drawn from one sample of a study of blood T cell repertoires in COVID-19. Libraries were prepared by immunoSEQ multiplex PCR; TCRdb keeps only in-frame clonotypes and omits some of them. Of around 30,000 clones listed, around nine tenths are singletons. Sequenced input: peripheral blood. The receptor source for this set is a man between 70 and 80 years old with active or convalescent COVID-19. Both conserved end residues are part of each CDR3. The D gene is left open where the match is weak.

NA	TRBV7-3	TRBJ2-7	CASSSAGTYEQYF
NA	TRBV4-2	TRBJ2-3	CASSQAAGASTDTQYF
TRBD1	TRBV9	TRBJ2-2	CASSVGTGSGELFF
NA	TRBV20-1	TRBJ1-2	CSASLGDYGYTF
NA	TRBV9	TRBJ2-7	CASSANRSPYEQYF
TRBD1	TRBV30	TRBJ1-3	CAFYQGAEGNTIYF
TRBD1	TRBV6-5	TRBJ2-7	CASSYSVGQGSEQYF
TRBD1	TRBV30	TRBJ2-7	CAWSLGPGQGLYEQYF
TRBD2	TRBV2	TRBJ2-5	CASRDPLTSGVQQETQYF
TRBD2	TRBV28	TRBJ2-1	CATQNSGGRDGEQFF
TRBD1	TRBV4-2	TRBJ1-4	CASSQESTGGNEKLFF
NA	TRBV3-1/TRBV3-2	TRBJ1-3	CASSQTVGNTIYF
NA	TRBV5-4	TRBJ2-7	CASSHRDSYEQYF
NA	TRBV6-5	TRBJ2-2	CASSLSGTMTGELFF
TRBD2	TRBV2	TRBJ2-3	CARRDYRTDTQYF
TRBD1	TRBV5-6	TRBJ1-5	CASSHSGQGPNQPQHF
NA	TRBV9	TRBJ2-7	CASSVGAARSYEQYF
TRBD1	TRBV6-2/TRBV6-3	TRBJ1-5	CASSIDREDQPQHF
TRBD2	TRBV7-8	TRBJ2-1	CASSPPTSGVYNEQFF
TRBD1	TRBV7-9	TRBJ1-2	CASSLQGADGYTF
NA	TRBV4-2	TRBJ2-1	CASSQRPGGGAYNEQFF
TRBD1	TRBV23-1	TRBJ1-2	CASSHKLGGQGVDGYTF
NA	TRBV7-2	TRBJ2-5	CASSLSLQETQYF
NA	TRBV2	TRBJ1-6	CASSGDRLNSPLHF
TRBD1	TRBV6-2/TRBV6-3	TRBJ1-6	CASSTYRGRGGNSPLHF
NA	TRBV5-4	TRBJ1-1	CASNRDTTNTEAFF
NA	TRBV7-2	TRBJ2-3	CASSLRGGIEDTQYF
TRBD2	TRBV9	TRBJ2-1	CASSGGLAVYNEQFF
TRBD1	TRBV7-8	TRBJ1-1	CASSPRQGGDGTEAFF
NA	TRBV2	TRBJ2-2	CASSPDSTGELFF
NA	TRBV19	TRBJ1-5	CASSIFLRNQPQHF
NA	TRBV6-2/TRBV6-3	TRBJ2-7	CASSYSFLIPRSTYEQYF
TRBD1	TRBV7-3	TRBJ2-5	CASSPDRSRETQYF
TRBD1	TRBV19	TRBJ2-3	CASSQGTDTDTQYF
NA	TRBV15	TRBJ2-1	CATSRELTQGSEQFF
NA	TRBV18	TRBJ1-5	CASSPRQPTSNQPQHF
NA	TRBV11-3	TRBJ2-1	CASSFGSNNEQFF
TRBD1	TRBV29-1	TRBJ1-4	CSATGSGGKKLFF
NA	TRBV3-1/TRBV3-2	TRBJ2-1	CASSLSVGGSYNEQFF
NA	TRBV5-4	TRBJ1-1	CASNTQENTEAFF
TRBD1	TRBV5-4	TRBJ1-6	CASSPQGQWNSPLHF
NA	TRBV27	TRBJ2-1	CASSLSNEGYNEQFF
TRBD1	TRBV15	TRBJ2-1	CATSLDRGRYNEQFF
NA	TRBV7-9	TRBJ1-5	CASSSQSNQPQHF
NA	TRBV3-1/TRBV3-2	TRBJ1-3	CASSQKPVRSGNTIYF
TRBD1	TRBV9	TRBJ1-2	CASGSGGPYGYTF
TRBD2	TRBV6-5	TRBJ2-3	CASSPSGGAYDTQYF
NA	TRBV4-2	TRBJ1-6	CASSQDQGGDPSPPLHF
TRBD1	TRBV2	TRBJ1-5	CASSTGGGNQPQHF
NA	TRBV12-3/TRBV12-4	TRBJ2-2	CASILGSGGELFF